This paragraph reports one T cell receptor beta chain. Its antigen is not known. This sample was taken from a study of cytomegalovirus exposure and HLA in healthy donors. Findings of the study overall: Cytomegalovirus status was reportedly diagnosed by the classifier with high sensitivity and specificity. The tendency of first-cohort TCR clusters to co-occur in the 90 to 150 validation repertoires was the finding of a later analysis.

Profiled with immunoSEQ multiplex PCR; TCRdb holds only in-frame clones, not every one. This repertoire shows about 170,000 clones, 86% found once; its top ten account for around 2%. Germline assignment: CDR1 MDHEN and CDR2 SYDVKM. Trimming stripped 6 bases from V and 0 bases from J, with 18 bases between. This CDR3 spans 17 amino acids. Sequences were obtained from PBMCs. The genes are TRBV28 and TRBJ1-5; D not resolved. The clonotype originates from a woman aged 18-29 years in good health and CMV-seronegative. The CDR3 DNA sequence: TGTGCCAGCAGCTCCCTCAGAGGCGACTATAGCAATCAGCCCCAGCATTTT. This encodes CASSSLRGDYSNQPQHF.